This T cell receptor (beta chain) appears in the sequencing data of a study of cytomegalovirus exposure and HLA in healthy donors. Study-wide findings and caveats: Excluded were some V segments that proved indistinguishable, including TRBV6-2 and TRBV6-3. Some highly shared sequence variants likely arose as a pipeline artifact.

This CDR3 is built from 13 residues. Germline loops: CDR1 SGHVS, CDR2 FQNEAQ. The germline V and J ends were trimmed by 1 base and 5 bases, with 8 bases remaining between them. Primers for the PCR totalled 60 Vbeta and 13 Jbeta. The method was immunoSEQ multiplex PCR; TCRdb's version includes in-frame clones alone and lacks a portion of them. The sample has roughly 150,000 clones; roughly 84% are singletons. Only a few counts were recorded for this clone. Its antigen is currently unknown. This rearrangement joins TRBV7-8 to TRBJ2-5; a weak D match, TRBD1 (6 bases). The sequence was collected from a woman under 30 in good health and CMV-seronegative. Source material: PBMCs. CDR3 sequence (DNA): TGTGCCAGCAGCTTAGACAGGGCGGAGACCCAGTACTTC. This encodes CASSLDRAETQYF.